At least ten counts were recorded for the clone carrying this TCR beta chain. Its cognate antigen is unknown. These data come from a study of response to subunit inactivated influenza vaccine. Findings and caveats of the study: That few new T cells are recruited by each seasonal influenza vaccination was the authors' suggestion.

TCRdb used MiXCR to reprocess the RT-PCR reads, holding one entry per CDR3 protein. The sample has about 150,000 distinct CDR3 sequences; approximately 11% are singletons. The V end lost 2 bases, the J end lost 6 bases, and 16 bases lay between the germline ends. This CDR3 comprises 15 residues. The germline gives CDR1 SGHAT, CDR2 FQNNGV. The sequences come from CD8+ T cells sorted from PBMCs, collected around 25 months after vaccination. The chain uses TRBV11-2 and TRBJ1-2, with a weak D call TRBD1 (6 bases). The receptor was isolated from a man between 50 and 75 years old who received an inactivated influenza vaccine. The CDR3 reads CASSLYRGGRDGYTF. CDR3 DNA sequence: TGTGCCAGCAGCTTATATCGAGGGGGGCGGGATGGCTACACCTTC.